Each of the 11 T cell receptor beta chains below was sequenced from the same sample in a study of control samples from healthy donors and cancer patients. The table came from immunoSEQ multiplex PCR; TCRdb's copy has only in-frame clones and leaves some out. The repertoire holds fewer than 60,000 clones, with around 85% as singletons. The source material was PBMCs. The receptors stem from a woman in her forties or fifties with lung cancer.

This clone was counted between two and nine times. In nucleotides, the CDR3 is TGTGCCAGCAGTTTATCGGTTGACAGGGGTCGGAATTCACCCCTCCACTTT. Encoded protein: CASSLSVDRGRNSPLHF. This chain joins TRBV28 and TRBJ1-6, with 8 bases aligning to TRBD1. The CDR3 length is 17 residues. The J segment lost 7 bases and the V segment lost 1 base, leaving 9 bases of the junction unmatched. Germline lookup yields CDR1 MDHEN and CDR2 SYDVKM. Together with reference TRBV28 and TRBJ1-6, the CDR3 gives the full variable domain: DVKVTQSSRYLVKRTGEKVFLECVQDMDHENMFWYRQDPGLGLRLIYFSYDVKMKEKGDIPEGYSVSREKKERFSLILESASTNQTSMYLCASSLSVDRGRNSPLHFGNGTRLTVT.

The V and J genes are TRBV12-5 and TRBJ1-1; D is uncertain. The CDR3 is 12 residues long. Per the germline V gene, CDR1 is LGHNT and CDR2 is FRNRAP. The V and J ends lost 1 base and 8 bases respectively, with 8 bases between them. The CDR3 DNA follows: TGTGCTAGTGGTTTGGGCCCAGGAGAAGCTTTCTTT. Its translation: CASGLGPGEAFF.

The CDR3 DNA reads TGTGCCAGCAGCCCTCCGTTTCGGGTGCGGGGGGGCAATGAGCAGTTCTTC. Translated, it gives CASSPPFRVRGGNEQFF. V gene TRBV7-9 combines with J gene TRBJ2-1; 9 bases line up with TRBD2. This CDR3 contains 17 residues. The junction had 14 bases not matched to a gene; V was cut back by 5 bases and J by 6 bases. Germline CDR1 reads SEHNR; CDR2 reads FQNEAQ (reference sequence).

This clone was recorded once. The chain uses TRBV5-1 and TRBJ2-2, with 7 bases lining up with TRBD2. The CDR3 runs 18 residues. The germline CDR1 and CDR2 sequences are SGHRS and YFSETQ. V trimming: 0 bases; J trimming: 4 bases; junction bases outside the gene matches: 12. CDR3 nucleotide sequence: TGCGCCAGCAGCTTGGCCGCTCTCGGGGGGTCGCTCACCGGGGAGCTGTTTTTT. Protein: CASSLAALGGSLTGELFF.

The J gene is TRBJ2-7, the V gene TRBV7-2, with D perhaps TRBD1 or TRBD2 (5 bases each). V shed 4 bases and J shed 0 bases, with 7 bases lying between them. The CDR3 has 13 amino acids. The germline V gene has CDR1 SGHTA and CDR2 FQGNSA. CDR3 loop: CASSWDRSYEQYF. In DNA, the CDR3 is TGTGCCAGCAGCTGGGACCGCTCCTACGAGCAGTACTTC.

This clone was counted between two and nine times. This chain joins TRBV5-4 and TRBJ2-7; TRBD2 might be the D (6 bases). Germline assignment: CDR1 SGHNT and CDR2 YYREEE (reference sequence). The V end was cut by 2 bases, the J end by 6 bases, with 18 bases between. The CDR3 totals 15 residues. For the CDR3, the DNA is TGTGCCAGCAGCTTAACCCACCAGGGTAGCGGCGAGCAGTACTTC. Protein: CASSLTHQGSGEQYF.

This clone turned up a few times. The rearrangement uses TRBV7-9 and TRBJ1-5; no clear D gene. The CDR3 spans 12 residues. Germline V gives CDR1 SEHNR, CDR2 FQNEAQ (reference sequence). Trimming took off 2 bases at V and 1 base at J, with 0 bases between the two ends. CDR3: CASSLSNQPQHF. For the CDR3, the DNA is TGTGCCAGCAGCTTAAGCAATCAGCCCCAGCATTTT.

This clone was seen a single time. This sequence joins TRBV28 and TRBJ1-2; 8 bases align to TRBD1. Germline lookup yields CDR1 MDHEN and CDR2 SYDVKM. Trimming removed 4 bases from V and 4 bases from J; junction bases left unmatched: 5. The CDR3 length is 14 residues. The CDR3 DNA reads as TGTGCCAGCAGTTGGGGACAGGCCTCCTATGGCTACACCTTC. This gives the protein CASSWGQASYGYTF.

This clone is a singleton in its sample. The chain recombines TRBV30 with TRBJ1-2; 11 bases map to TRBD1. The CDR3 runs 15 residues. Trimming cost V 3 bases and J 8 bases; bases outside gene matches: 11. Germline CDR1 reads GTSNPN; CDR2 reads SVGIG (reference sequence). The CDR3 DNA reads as TGTGCCTGGAGCTTCACAAAGGGACAGGGGGGAGGCTACACCTTC. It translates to CAWSFTKGQGGGYTF.

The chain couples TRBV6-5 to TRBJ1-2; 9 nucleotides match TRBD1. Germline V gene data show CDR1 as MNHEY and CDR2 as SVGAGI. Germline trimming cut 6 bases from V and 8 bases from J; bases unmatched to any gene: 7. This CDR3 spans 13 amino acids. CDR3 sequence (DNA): TGTGCCAGCAGCCACAGACAGGGGGACGGCTACACCTTC. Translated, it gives CASSHRQGDGYTF.

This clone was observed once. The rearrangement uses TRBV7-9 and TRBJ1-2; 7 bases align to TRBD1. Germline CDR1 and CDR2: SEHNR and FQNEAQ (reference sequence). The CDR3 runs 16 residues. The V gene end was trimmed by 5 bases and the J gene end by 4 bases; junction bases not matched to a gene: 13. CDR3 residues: CASSPPSGTEVYGYTF. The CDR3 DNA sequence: TGTGCCAGCAGCCCTCCCAGTGGGACAGAAGTCTATGGCTACACCTTC.